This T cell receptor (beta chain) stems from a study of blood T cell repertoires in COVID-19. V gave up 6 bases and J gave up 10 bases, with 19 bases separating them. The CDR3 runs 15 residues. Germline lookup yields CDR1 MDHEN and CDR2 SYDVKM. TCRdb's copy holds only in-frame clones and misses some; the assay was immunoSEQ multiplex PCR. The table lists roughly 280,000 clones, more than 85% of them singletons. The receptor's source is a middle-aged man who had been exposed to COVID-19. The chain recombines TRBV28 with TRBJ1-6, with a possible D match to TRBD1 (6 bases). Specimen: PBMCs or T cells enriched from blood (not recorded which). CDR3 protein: CASRPPGQKMSPLHF. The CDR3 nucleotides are TGTGCCAGCAGGCCCCCCGGACAGAAGATGTCACCCCTCCACTTT.